This T cell receptor (beta chain) was captured in a study of shared clonotypes between healthy human individuals (dated by TCRdb to 2018 to 2020). About the investigation overall: A couple of women and three men aged 18 to 49 years were included in the cohort. Blood TCR repertoires of about 5 healthy adults were deeply sequenced to estimate repertoire size and the extent of clonotype sharing between individuals. For each donor, CD4 naive and CD4 memory were each given three plates, CD8 naive was given two plates, and CD8 memory was given one plate. To increase sequencing depth and limit assay-specific biases, TCR repertoire library preparation and sequencing were carried out by different laboratories using diverse techniques. Between about 0.85 and 8.9 billion PBMCs per donor were obtained by leukapheresis.

In regard to this clone: The specificity of this receptor is unknown. Base qualities are not at hand, and no much larger clone is one base apart.

For the CD8 naive samples, CD45RO-negative cells were positively selected for CCR7, yielding a CD45RA+CCR7+ population from which TemRA cells were excluded. Healthy HIV-negative adults with no recently reported acute infections or vaccinations were included as donors. Every donor was a Caucasian adult living in Nashville, Tennessee, USA. Blood was obtained by leukapheresis, after which PBMCs were separated by Ficoll-Histopaque density gradient centrifugation and cryopreserved in liquid nitrogen vapor phase. Analytical flow cytometry was used to check the purity and quantity of each magnetically sorted T cell population. Genomic DNA was isolated from each sorted fraction and quantified by UV absorbance on a Nanodrop 2000c. TCR CDR3 regions were amplified from genomic DNA by multiplex PCR using the deep immunoSEQ assay. Genomic DNA extracted from each cell subset was distributed evenly over all wells of several immunoSEQ 96-well plates, and each plate served as one replicate. For sorted subsets, around 200 ng genomic DNA, equal to tens of thousands of T cell genomes, was loaded into each replicate PCR. The purified libraries were quantified using a Qubit 3.0 fluorometer, sized with a Bioanalyzer 2100, and then quantified again using the KAPA Library Quantification kit. Every immunoSEQ 96-well plate was sequenced on a separate single-read 150-cycle Illumina NextSeq 550 flow cell. The paper's processing steps were these. Because only junctional sequences without quality scores were contained in the immunoSEQ output, filtering matching that applied to full-length reads could not be performed. To assign V/J genes and CDR3, sequences were annotated against IMGT germline references using PyIR, a Python wrapper for IgBLAST v1.9. Reads with weak V/J assignments (E-value above 1e-6), missing CDR3, stop codons, out-of-frame junctions, or ambiguous translated residues were removed. A V3J clonotype was defined by an identical inferred V gene, J gene, and CDR3 amino acid sequence. Percentage overlap between repertoires was calculated by dividing the number of shared unique clonotypes by the size of the smaller repertoire. Richness of each repertoire was evaluated using RTK rarefaction, the Chao1 estimator, and Recon v2.1 estimates of unobserved clonotypes. Generation probabilities were computed with OLGA for all TCRbeta clonotypes obtained by the gDNA method from a few donors. TCRdb mirrors the immuneACCESS table, restricted to in-frame sequences. Some clones are absent from its copies; in checked studies, under half trace to an unresolved V gene, and the reason for the others is unknown. The D gene and trimming were derived from the DNA, and the V and J assignments and clone size from that table. The sample table contains about 2.1 million clones; only one count was recorded for about 94% of them. The ten largest clones capture around 1.8% of the sample.

What the work shows at the level of the full study, not this receptor alone: Clonotypes shared by all four sorted-subset donors showed higher generation probabilities than non-shared clonotypes. Sampling was limited to blood, and TCR repertoires in tissue likely differ from TCR repertoires in blood. Pairwise subsampling indicated that sequencing depth was expected to affect the degree of clonotype sharing among donors. When a few donors were compared, the shared fraction of clonotypes was 5% to 6.5% for naive CD4, 3.5% for naive CD8, 2.3% for memory CD4, and 0.4% for memory CD8. Estimated clonotype richness was generally larger for naive than for memory subsets. Rarefaction of sorted-subset datasets indicated incomplete sequencing despite the large sequencing depth. Because the study included a small number of donors, the genetic and exposure-history diversity represented was limited.

The source of this sequence is a young man in good health. Some clones in this sample may be carry-over from other donors' samples. Sequenced input: naive CD8+ T cells from PBMCs. The cell subset or site label, as the study defines it: CD45RA+CCR7+.

The CDR3 corresponds to CASGLIGTGHEQYF. In nucleotides, the sequence is TGTGCCAGCGGACTAATTGGGACAGGGCACGAGCAGTACTTC. This sequence uses TRBV5-6 and TRBJ2-7, with 9 bases in between that match TRBD1. Trimming removed 7 bases from V and 5 bases from J; the gene matches leave 10 bases unexplained. CDR1 is given as SGHDT and CDR2 as YYEEEE, both from the germline V gene. Counted from cysteine to phenylalanine, this CDR3 has 14 amino acids. The read is trimmed to its CDR3 DNA, 42 bases read in frame from base 1.